Below, 8 T cell receptor beta chains from the same sample are listed, as sequenced in a study of T cell responses to AZD1222 COVID-19 vaccine (dated by TCRdb to about 2021). The method behind the library was the immunoSEQ multiplex PCR assay. TCRdb limited this immuneACCESS table to in-frame rearrangements with V and J called. A share of clones is missing; checked studies link under half to unresolved V genes, and the rest is unexplained. The sample records over 110,000 clones, approximately 90% of which are singletons. Less than 7% of the sample belongs to the ten largest clones. The time point label for this specimen denotes: baseline before first vaccination. The sample was peripheral blood, taken on day 0 of AZD1222 vaccination. The receptors were gathered from an adult in good health.

The chain combines TRBV18 with TRBJ2-7; 12 bases are a match to TRBD2. J gave up 3 bases and V 3 bases, and 3 bases lay outside the gene matches. The CDR3 covers 15 residues. CDR1 is KGHSH and CDR2 is LQKENI in the germline V gene. CDR3 DNA sequence: TGTGCCAGCTCACCCTTGACTAGCGGGAGCTACGAGCAGTACTTC. Amino acids: CASSPLTSGSYEQYF. The variable domain in full, completed from reference TRBV18 and TRBJ2-7, reads NAGVMQNPRHLVRRRGQEARLRCSPMKGHSHVYWYRQLPEEGLKFMVYLQKENIIDESGMPKERFSAEFPKEGPSILRIQQVVRGDSAAYFCASSPLTSGSYEQYFGPGTRLTVT.

The genes are TRBV30 and TRBJ2-5; 9 bases agree with TRBD1. The CDR3 is 15 residues long. Germline loops: CDR1 GTSNPN, CDR2 SVGIG (reference sequence). V trimming: 3 bases; J trimming: 5 bases; junction bases outside the gene matches: 10. This CDR3 reads CAWRVRGQGGETQYF. CDR3 in DNA: TGTGCCTGGAGAGTAAGGGGACAGGGAGGGGAGACCCAGTACTTC. Supplemented by reference TRBV30 and TRBJ2-5, the full variable domain reads SQTIHQWPATLVQPVGSPLSLECTVEGTSNPNLYWYRQAAGRGLQLLFYSVGIGQISSEVPQNLSASRPQDRQFILSSKKLLLSDSGFYLCAWRVRGQGGETQYFGPGTRLLVL.

In this sample, this clone turned up a few times. This chain joins TRBV11-2 and TRBJ1-1, with 7 bases identical to TRBD1. Per germline, CDR1 SGHAT and CDR2 FQNNGV. This CDR3 contains 14 residues. V trimming: 1 base; J trimming: 6 bases; junction bases outside the gene matches: 5. CDR3 in DNA: TGTGCCAGCAGCTTAGCCTCAACAGGGGCTGAAGCTTTCTTT. Encoded protein: CASSLASTGAEAFF.

This rearrangement joins TRBV6-1 to TRBJ2-5, with TRBD1 as a possible D gene (5 bases). CDR3 length: 16 amino acids. Trimming shortened V by 1 base and J by 0 bases, and 12 bases separated the two germline ends. Germline CDR1 reads MNHNS; CDR2 reads SASEGT. DNA for the CDR3: TGTGCCAGCAGTGAAGGTTCTCGACAGAACCAAGAGACCCAGTACTTC. As protein: CASSEGSRQNQETQYF.

The chain uses TRBV3-1 (or the pseudogene TRBV3-2) and TRBJ1-5, with 7 bases aligning to TRBD1. The CDR3 is 17 residues long. CDR1 and CDR2 from the germline V gene are LGHDT and YNNKEL (reference sequence). V trimming: 0 bases; J trimming: 1 base; junction bases outside the gene matches: 6. CDR3 DNA sequence: TGTGCCAGCAGCCAAGATCCAAGGGGGCTCAGCAATCAGCCCCAGCATTTT. Its protein product is CASSQDPRGLSNQPQHF.

The rearrangement links TRBV7-8 to TRBJ2-1, with a possible D match to TRBD2 (6 bases). CDR3 length: 16 residues. With 3 bases removed from V and 0 bases from J, the gap between germline ends came to 12 bases. Germline-derived CDR1 and CDR2 are SGHVS and FQNEAQ. CDR3 residues: CASSLEGTGSYNEQFF. CDR3 DNA: TGTGCCAGCAGCTTGGAGGGGACGGGCTCCTACAATGAGCAGTTCTTC.

This chain uses TRBV29-1 with TRBJ1-1, with no clear D. The CDR3 is 12 amino acids. Germline V gives CDR1 SQVTM, CDR2 ANQGSEA. Trimming took 7 bases from V and 2 from J, leaving 11 bases between them. CDR3 sequence (DNA): TGCAGCGCGGGCAGGCTCAACACTGAAGCTTTCTTT. It translates to CSAGRLNTEAFF.

J is TRBJ2-7 and V is TRBV21-1; TRBD1 is the table's D call and was not checked against the DNA. TRBV21-1 is a pseudogene segment. The CDR3 spans 18 residues. CDR3 in DNA: TGTGCCAGCAGCAAAAGGGGTTGGGTGGCAGGACCGTGGGACGAGCAGTACTTC. Translation gives CASSKRGWVAGPWDEQYF.